The 23 T cell receptor beta chains presented below share a single source sample, sequenced in a study of T-cell reconstitution after alpha-beta-depleted transplantation in children. Library preparation (for TCRbeta) was performed with unique molecular identifiers. TCRdb re-called the PCR reads with MiXCR, one entry per CDR3 protein. The sample contains roughly 500,000 distinct CDR3 sequences, around a third of which appear only once. The sample here was PBMCs from the stem cell graft donor, taken from the stem cell graft. Receptor source: a human donor who donated a stem cell graft to a child with aplastic anemia.

J is TRBJ1-1 and V is TRBV20-1; D is uncertain. Germline V lookup: CDR1 DFQATT, CDR2 SNEGSKA (reference sequence). This CDR3 region has 10 residues. V was shortened by 5 bases and J by 6 bases, with 7 bases between the two germline ends. The CDR3: CSAYIAEAFF. DNA of the CDR3: TGCAGTGCTTACATAGCTGAAGCTTTCTTT.

V usage is TRBV5-5 and J usage is TRBJ2-3; D is undetermined. This CDR3 contains 15 residues. The germline gives CDR1 SGHKS, CDR2 YYEKEE (reference sequence). Trimming shortened V by 4 bases and J by 0 bases, and 12 bases separated the two germline ends. The CDR3 sequence is CASSRSRPSTDTQYF. The DNA of the CDR3 is TGTGCCAGCAGCCGGTCCCGTCCTAGCACAGATACGCAGTATTTT.

This clonotype showed up just a few times. The V and J genes are TRBV27 and TRBJ2-1, with 12 nucleotides matching TRBD2. Germline CDR1 MNHEY, CDR2 SMNVEV (reference sequence). The CDR3 spans 16 residues. V was pared by 2 bases and J by 3 bases, with 2 bases of the junction left unmatched. The CDR3 coding sequence is TGTGCCAGCAGTTTAAGACTAGCGGGAGACTACAATGAGCAGTTCTTC. Its protein is CASSLRLAGDYNEQFF.

This clonotype was counted many times. The chain recombines TRBV20-1 with TRBJ1-1; 8 bases align to TRBD1. CDR1 and CDR2 from the germline V gene are DFQATT and SNEGSKA (reference sequence). CDR3 length: 13 amino acids. The V segment lost 5 bases and the J segment 8 bases; nucleotides outside the gene matches: 10. The chain's CDR3 is CSAYRRQGPEAFF. CDR3 DNA: TGCAGTGCTTACAGGAGACAGGGGCCCGAAGCTTTCTTT.

The V and J genes are TRBV20-1 and TRBJ1-5; a possible D gene is TRBD1 (5 bases). Germline V gene sequence: CDR1 DFQATT, CDR2 SNEGSKA (reference sequence). The ends were cut back, 6 bases at V and 7 bases at J, with 13 bases in the middle. The CDR3 sequence is 12 residues long. The CDR3 nucleotides read TGCAGTGCCGCCCCGGGGGACCAGCCCCAGCATTTT. Encoded protein: CSAAPGDQPQHF.

This clonotype has only one observation. The rearrangement joins TRBV9 to TRBJ2-7; 10 bases map to TRBD1. The CDR3 has 15 residues. Germline V gene sequence: CDR1 SGDLS, CDR2 YYNGEE. With V trimmed by 3 bases and J by 2 bases, 5 bases remained unmatched. CDR3 sequence: CASSAGQGGAYEQYF. CDR3 nucleotide sequence: TGTGCCAGCAGCGCCGGACAGGGGGGAGCCTACGAGCAGTACTTC.

The rearrangement uses TRBV19 and TRBJ2-5, with D perhaps matching TRBD1 (6 bases). V lost 10 bases, J lost 0 bases, and 12 bases lay in between. CDR1 and CDR2 (germline): LNHDA, SQIVND (reference sequence). There are 13 residues in the CDR3. CDR3 region: CATSGVYQETQYF. DNA of the CDR3: TGTGCCACCTCAGGGGTGTACCAAGAGACCCAGTACTTC.

The V call is TRBV7-2, the J call TRBJ1-1; D is undetermined. Trimming took off 2 bases at V and 0 bases at J, with 7 bases between the two ends. Germline-derived CDR1 and CDR2 are SGHTA and FQGNSA. The CDR3 is made up of 14 amino acids. The chain's CDR3 is CASSLLRMNTEAFF. CDR3 DNA sequence: TGTGCCAGCAGCTTACTTCGAATGAACACTGAAGCTTTCTTT.

The gene calls are TRBV6-1 and TRBJ1-1, with 11 bases matching TRBD1. Germline-derived CDR1 and CDR2 are MNHNS and SASEGT. This CDR3 contains 14 residues. V gave up 5 bases and J gave up 6 bases; unmatched junction bases: 5. CDR3 sequence: CASSTGTGGPEAFF. CDR3 DNA sequence: TGTGCCAGCAGTACCGGGACAGGGGGACCTGAAGCTTTCTTT.

The V and J genes are TRBV29-1 and TRBJ2-7, with 13 nucleotides matching TRBD2. The CDR3 contains 16 residues. In germline, CDR1 is SQVTM, CDR2 ANQGSEA. J gave up 2 bases and V 0 bases, and 4 bases lay outside the gene matches. CDR3 nucleotide sequence: TGCAGCGTTGAAGAGGAACTAGCGGGAGGGCCCTACGAGCAGTACTTC. It yields the protein CSVEEELAGGPYEQYF.

This clonotype has only a few counts. This sequence joins TRBV27 and TRBJ2-1; 9 nucleotides match TRBD2. CDR3 size: 15 residues. Per germline, CDR1 MNHEY and CDR2 SMNVEV (reference sequence). V dropped 3 bases and J dropped 7; count of bases not matched to a gene: 7. The CDR3 DNA is TGTGCCAGCAGTTTGACAGCGGGAGGAGGGAATGAGCAGTTCTTC. This translates into CASSLTAGGGNEQFF.

The chain uses TRBV11-2 and TRBJ1-2, with TRBD1 identical over 7 bases. This CDR3 has 14 amino acids. Germline CDR1 SGHAT, CDR2 FQNNGV. J gave up 3 bases and V 5 bases, and 6 bases lay outside the gene matches. The CDR3 sequence: CASSPTDRYYGYTF. DNA of the CDR3: TGTGCCAGCAGCCCTACGGACAGGTACTATGGCTACACCTTC.

This rearrangement joins TRBV7-2 to TRBJ2-1, with D unclear. V dropped 2 bases and J dropped 6 bases, with 14 bases sitting between them. This CDR3 contains 15 residues. Germline assignment: CDR1 SGHTA and CDR2 FQGNSA. CDR3 sequence reads: CASSLSPTLTNEQFF. The DNA for the CDR3 is TGTGCCAGCAGCTTAAGTCCGACATTAACCAATGAGCAGTTCTTC. Combining the CDR3 with reference TRBV7-2 and TRBJ2-1 gives the whole variable domain GAGVSQSPSNKVTEKGKDVELRCDPISGHTALYWYRQSLGQGLEFLIYFQGNSAPDKSGLPSDRFSAERTGGSVSTLTIQRTQQEDSAVYLCASSLSPTLTNEQFFGPGTRLTVL.

V gene TRBV18 combines with J gene TRBJ2-3; 9 positions match TRBD1. With 0 bases clipped from V and 8 bases from J, the junction kept 3 bases outside the gene matches. There are 14 residues in the CDR3. Germline V gene lookup returns CDR1 KGHSH and CDR2 LQKENI. The CDR3 spells CASSPPGQGSTQYF. CDR3 bases: TGTGCCAGCTCACCACCCGGACAGGGGAGTACGCAGTATTTT.

The chain employs TRBV20-1 and TRBJ2-5; TRBD1 is a possible D gene (6 bases). Germline V lookup: CDR1 DFQATT, CDR2 SNEGSKA (reference sequence). The length of the CDR3 is 16 residues. V lost 4 bases and J 2 bases, leaving 20 bases between the germline ends. The DNA of the CDR3 is TGCAGTGCTAACCCTCGACAGGTCTCCCTTCAAGAGACCCAGTACTTC. Encoded protein: CSANPRQVSLQETQYF.

The chain couples TRBV20-1 to TRBJ2-3, with a tentative D call TRBD2 (6 bases). The CDR3 extends over 17 amino acids. Germline assignment: CDR1 DFQATT and CDR2 SNEGSKA (reference sequence). Trimming shortened V by 6 bases and J by 2 bases, and 24 bases separated the two germline ends. Written as DNA, the CDR3 is TGCAGTGCCAATCCCACCTACCGGGACTTATACACAGATACGCAGTATTTT. This gives the protein CSANPTYRDLYTDTQYF.

The chain carries TRBV4-1 and TRBJ2-1, with 11 positions matching TRBD1. CDR3 size: 14 residues. Losses at the gene ends were 4 bases for V and 9 bases for J; bases not matched to a gene: 5. From germline, CDR1 is MGHRA and CDR2 YSYEKL. CDR3 nucleotides: TGCGCCAGCAGCCCGGGACAGGGGGTTTCTGAGCAGTTCTTC. Its translation is CASSPGQGVSEQFF.

This clonotype occurred a few times. The rearrangement uses TRBV12-3 or TRBV12-4 and TRBJ1-1; maybe TRBD1 (5 bases). The CDR3 sequence is 13 residues long. Trimming pared 1 base from V and 6 bases from J, leaving 9 bases between. The CDR3 reads CASSLGGGAEAFF. The CDR3 coding sequence is TGTGCCAGCAGTTTAGGGGGAGGGGCTGAAGCTTTCTTT.

This CDR3 reads CASSTGTAGEQFF. The CDR3 DNA reads TGCGCCAGCAGCACCGGGACCGCGGGTGAGCAGTTCTTC. The chain combines TRBV5-1 with TRBJ2-1; the D call may be TRBD1 or TRBD2 (5 bases each). Germline loops: CDR1 SGHRS, CDR2 YFSETQ. CDR3 length equals 13 residues. Trimming removed 4 bases at V and 9 bases at J, with 14 bases between. The full variable domain, with the rest looked up from reference TRBV5-1 and TRBJ2-1, is KAGVTQTPRYLIKTRGQQVTLSCSPISGHRSVSWYQQTPGQGLQFLFEYFSETQRNKGNFPGRFSGRQFSNSRSEMNVSTLELGDSALYLCASSTGTAGEQFFGPGTRLTVL.

This clonotype was counted only a few times. V and J are TRBV9 and TRBJ2-1; 14 bases are shared with TRBD2. The germline V gene has CDR1 SGDLS and CDR2 YYNGEE. With 2 bases clipped from V and 4 bases from J, the junction kept 5 bases outside the gene matches. The length of the CDR3 is 17 residues. The CDR3 DNA reads TGTGCCAGCAGCGTGGGACTAGCGGGAGATGTATACAATGAGCAGTTCTTC. Amino acids: CASSVGLAGDVYNEQFF. The variable domain in full, completed from reference TRBV9 and TRBJ2-1, reads DSGVTQTPKHLITATGQRVTLRCSPRSGDLSVYWYQQSLDQGLQFLIQYYNGEERAKGNILERFSAQQFPDLHSELNLSSLELGDSALYFCASSVGLAGDVYNEQFFGPGTRLTVL.

The rearrangement uses TRBV30 and TRBJ1-3; TRBD1 aligns across 12 bases. CDR1 is GTSNPN, CDR2 SVGIG, per germline (reference sequence). This CDR3 has 15 residues. Trimming took 2 bases from V and 4 from J; bases not matched to a gene: 3. The CDR3, as DNA: TGTGCCTGGAGTCCCGGGACAGGGGGCGGAAACACCATATATTTT. This sequence encodes CAWSPGTGGGNTIYF.

In DNA, the CDR3 is TGTGCCAGCAGCTCGCTGGACCAAACTGAGCAGTTCTTC. The encoded protein is CASSSLDQTEQFF. The rearrangement uses TRBV7-9 and TRBJ2-1, with no clear D. V was trimmed by 4 bases and J by 9 bases, leaving 13 bases between them. Germline values: CDR1 SEHNR, CDR2 FQNEAQ (reference sequence). The CDR3 sequence is 13 residues long.

The chain employs TRBV9 and TRBJ1-1; possible D gene TRBD1, 6 bases. CDR1 is SGDLS and CDR2 is YYNGEE in the germline V gene. Trimming removed 4 bases at V and 0 bases at J, with 13 bases between. The CDR3 is 15 amino acids. The CDR3 bases are TGTGCCAGCAGCTCCTCAGGGGTGTTGAACACTGAAGCTTTCTTT. Translated: CASSSSGVLNTEAFF.